This passage covers 11 T cell receptor beta chains from one sample sequenced in a study of response to subunit inactivated influenza vaccine. TCRdb independently ran MiXCR on the RT-PCR reads; one entry per CDR3 protein. The table records roughly 700,000 distinct CDR3 sequences, approximately 14% of them present only once. Material: PBMCs from blood, obtained 14 to 15 days before vaccination. The receptor set was obtained from a man over 45 who received an inactivated influenza vaccine.

This clonotype occurred a few times. The rearrangement links TRBV6-1 to TRBJ1-2; 7 nucleotides match TRBD1. Germline V gene lookup returns CDR1 MNHNS and CDR2 SASEGT. The CDR3 has 19 residues. The trim removed 6 bases at V and 2 bases at J, leaving 21 bases unmatched. CDR3 coding DNA: TGTGCCAGCAGACTCCCCGGGAGGGGGCGCTTGAAGGGGAACTATGGCTACACCTTC. This encodes CASRLPGRGRLKGNYGYTF.

The gene calls are TRBV5-5 and TRBJ2-3; no firm D call. V lost 4 bases to trimming and J lost 1 base, with 10 bases between them. Germline loops: CDR1 SGHKS, CDR2 YYEKEE (reference sequence). This CDR3 is built from 14 residues. The CDR3 bases are TGTGCCAGCAGCCAGTTGGGTGGCACAGATACGCAGTATTTT. Translating it yields CASSQLGGTDTQYF.

V and J are TRBV12-3 or TRBV12-4 and TRBJ2-5, with 9 nucleotides matching TRBD1. Germline trimming cut 5 bases from V and 2 bases from J; bases unmatched to any gene: 9. The CDR3 spans 16 residues. In nucleotides, the CDR3 is TGTGCCAGCAGTCTGGGACAGGGACCGGATCAAGAGACCCAGTACTTC. Its translation: CASSLGQGPDQETQYF.

This clonotype was seen a handful of times. The DNA for the CDR3 is TGTGCCAGCAGCTCAGGGGCAGGGTGGGAGACCCAGTACTTC. This translates into CASSSGAGWETQYF. The chain employs TRBV11-2 and TRBJ2-5, with D possibly matching TRBD1 (6 bases). The CDR3 runs to 14 residues. Germline CDR1 reads SGHAT; CDR2 reads FQNNGV. Trimming took off 4 bases at V and 5 bases at J, with 14 bases between the two ends. Full variable domain (rest looked up from reference TRBV11-2 and TRBJ2-5): EAGVAQSPRYKIIEKRQSVAFWCNPISGHATLYWYQQILGQGPKLLIQFQNNGVVDDSQLPKDRFSAERLKGVDSTLKIQPAKLEDSAVYLCASSSGAGWETQYFGPGTRLLVL.

Ten or more counts support this clonotype. This chain joins TRBV28 and TRBJ1-1; 8 bases align to TRBD1. J lost 3 bases, V lost 6 bases, and 15 bases had no gene match. The germline V gene has CDR1 MDHEN and CDR2 SYDVKM. This CDR3 is built from 17 residues. The CDR3 DNA sequence: TGTGCCAGCAGCCGGTGGACAGGGTCATTCGGAGACACTGAAGCTTTCTTT. Translating gives CASSRWTGSFGDTEAFF.

The chain employs TRBV7-2 and TRBJ1-4; weak D call: TRBD1 (5 bases). CDR3 length equals 15 residues. Per the germline V gene, CDR1 is SGHTA and CDR2 is FQGNSA. Trimming removed 5 bases at V and 4 bases at J, with 14 bases between. The CDR3 sequence is CASSPLSGVNEKLFF. The CDR3, as DNA: TGTGCCAGCAGCCCCCTATCGGGGGTTAATGAAAAACTGTTTTTT.

This clonotype was counted many times. The CDR3 loop reads CAISGTGIGTGELFF. The CDR3 DNA reads TGTGCCATCAGTGGGACAGGGATTGGCACCGGGGAGCTGTTTTTT. The chain has TRBV10-3 and TRBJ2-2; TRBD1 matches at 8 bases. CDR1 and CDR2 from the germline V gene are ENHRY and SYGVKD. The CDR3 spans 15 residues. The V gene end was trimmed by 4 bases and the J gene end by 4 bases; junction bases not matched to a gene: 5.

This clonotype was observed a few times. The V call is TRBV10-3, the J call TRBJ1-5, with 7 nucleotides matching TRBD1. This CDR3 has 15 amino acids. Germline CDR1 is ENHRY and CDR2 is SYGVKD. With 3 bases clipped from V and 2 bases from J, the junction kept 4 bases outside the gene matches. CDR3 amino acids: CAISDRQGGNQPQHF. CDR3 DNA: TGTGCCATCAGTGACCGACAGGGCGGCAATCAGCCCCAGCATTTT.

This sequence joins TRBV5-1 and TRBJ2-4, with 7 bases aligning to TRBD2. Germline V gene lookup returns CDR1 SGHRS and CDR2 YFSETQ. The V and J ends lost 4 bases and 3 bases, in that order; junction bases with no gene match: 7. The CDR3 contains 15 residues. Written as DNA, the CDR3 is TGCGCCAGCAGCCCCTGGGGGGGGGACAAAAACATTCAGTACTTC. Translation: CASSPWGGDKNIQYF.

The J gene is TRBJ2-7, the V gene TRBV29-1; 9 positions agree with TRBD2. The CDR3 contains 13 residues. Germline CDR1 SQVTM, CDR2 ANQGSEA. The J segment lost 6 bases and the V segment lost 4 bases, leaving 7 bases of the junction unmatched. CDR3 sequence: CSVGGGRGLEQYF. The CDR3 DNA sequence: TGCAGCGTTGGAGGCGGGAGGGGACTCGAGCAGTACTTC.

This clonotype showed up just a few times. The chain's CDR3 is CASSLRWTEAFF. The CDR3 coding sequence is TGTGCCAGCAGCTTACGCTGGACTGAAGCTTTCTTT. The gene calls are TRBV7-9 and TRBJ1-1; D is unresolved. Per the germline V gene, CDR1 is SEHNR and CDR2 is FQNEAQ (reference sequence). V was trimmed by 2 bases and J by 5 bases, leaving 6 bases between them. The CDR3 is 12 residues long.